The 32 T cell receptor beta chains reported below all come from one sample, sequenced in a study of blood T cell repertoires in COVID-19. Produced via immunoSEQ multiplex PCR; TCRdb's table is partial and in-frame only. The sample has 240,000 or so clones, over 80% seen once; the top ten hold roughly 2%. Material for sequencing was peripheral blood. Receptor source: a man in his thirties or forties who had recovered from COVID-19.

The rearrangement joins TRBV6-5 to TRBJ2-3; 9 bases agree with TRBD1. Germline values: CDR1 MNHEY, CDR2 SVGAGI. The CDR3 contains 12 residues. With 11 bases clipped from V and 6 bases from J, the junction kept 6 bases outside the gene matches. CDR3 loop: CAAGTGFDTQYF. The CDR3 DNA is TGTGCCGCCGGGACAGGGTTTGATACGCAGTATTTT.

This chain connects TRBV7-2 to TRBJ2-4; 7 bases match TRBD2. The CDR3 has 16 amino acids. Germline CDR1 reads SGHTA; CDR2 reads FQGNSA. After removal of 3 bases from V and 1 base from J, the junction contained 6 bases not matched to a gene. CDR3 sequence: CASSFNGRKAKNIQYF. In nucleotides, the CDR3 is TGTGCCAGCAGCTTTAACGGGAGGAAGGCCAAAAACATTCAGTACTTC.

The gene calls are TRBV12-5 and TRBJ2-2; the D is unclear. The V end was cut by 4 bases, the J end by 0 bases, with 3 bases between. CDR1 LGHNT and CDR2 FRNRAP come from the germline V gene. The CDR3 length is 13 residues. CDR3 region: CASGSTNTGELFF. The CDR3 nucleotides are TGTGCTAGTGGTTCAACGAACACCGGGGAGCTGTTTTTT.

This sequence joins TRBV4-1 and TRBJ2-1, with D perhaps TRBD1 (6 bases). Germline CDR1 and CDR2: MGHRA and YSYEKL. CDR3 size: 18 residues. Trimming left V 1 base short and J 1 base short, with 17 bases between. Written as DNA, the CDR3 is TGCGCCAGCAGCCAAGGAGTGGGCAGGGGCCCTTCCTACAATGAGCAGTTCTTC. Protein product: CASSQGVGRGPSYNEQFF.

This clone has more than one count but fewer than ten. For the CDR3, the DNA is TGCGCCAGCAGCTGGGGGACAGGGGGCTCTGGCTACACCTTC. This codes for CASSWGTGGSGYTF. The chain couples TRBV5-1 to TRBJ1-2; 12 nucleotides match TRBD1. Germline V gene lookup returns CDR1 SGHRS and CDR2 YFSETQ. The CDR3 totals 14 residues. V lost 3 bases, J lost 7 bases, and 4 bases stayed unmatched.

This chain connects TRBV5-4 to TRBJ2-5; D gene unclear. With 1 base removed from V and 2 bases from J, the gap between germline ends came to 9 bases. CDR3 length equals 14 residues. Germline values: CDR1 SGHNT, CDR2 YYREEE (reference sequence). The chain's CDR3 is CASSLIGSQETQYF. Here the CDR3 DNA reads TGTGCCAGCAGCTTGATTGGCAGTCAAGAGACCCAGTACTTC.

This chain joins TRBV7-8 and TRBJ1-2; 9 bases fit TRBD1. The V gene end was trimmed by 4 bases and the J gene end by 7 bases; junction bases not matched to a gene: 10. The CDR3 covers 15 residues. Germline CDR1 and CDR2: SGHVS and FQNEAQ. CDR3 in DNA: TGTGCCAGCAGCTCCCAGACAGGGGGATATAGTGGCTACACCTTC. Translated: CASSSQTGGYSGYTF. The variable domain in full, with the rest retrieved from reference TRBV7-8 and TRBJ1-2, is GAGVSQSPRYKVAKRGQDVALRCDPISGHVSLFWYQQALGQGPEFLTYFQNEAQLDKSGLPSDRFFAERPEGSVSTLKIQRTQQEDSAVYLCASSSQTGGYSGYTFGSGTRLTVV.

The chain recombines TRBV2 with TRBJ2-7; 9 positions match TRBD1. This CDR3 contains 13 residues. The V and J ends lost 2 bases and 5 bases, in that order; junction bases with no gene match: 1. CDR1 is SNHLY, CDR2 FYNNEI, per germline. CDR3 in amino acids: CASSETGGHEQYV. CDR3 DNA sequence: TGTGCCAGCAGTGAAACAGGGGGCCACGAGCAGTACGTC.

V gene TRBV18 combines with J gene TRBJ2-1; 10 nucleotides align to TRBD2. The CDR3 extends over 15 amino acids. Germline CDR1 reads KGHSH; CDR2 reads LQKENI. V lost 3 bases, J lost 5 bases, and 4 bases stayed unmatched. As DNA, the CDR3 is TGTGCCAGCTCACCCTCCAGCGGGGGGGACAATGAGCAGTTCTTC. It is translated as CASSPSSGGDNEQFF. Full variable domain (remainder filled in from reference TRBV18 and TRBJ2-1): NAGVMQNPRHLVRRRGQEARLRCSPMKGHSHVYWYRQLPEEGLKFMVYLQKENIIDESGMPKERFSAEFPKEGPSILRIQQVVRGDSAAYFCASSPSSGGDNEQFFGPGTRLTVL.

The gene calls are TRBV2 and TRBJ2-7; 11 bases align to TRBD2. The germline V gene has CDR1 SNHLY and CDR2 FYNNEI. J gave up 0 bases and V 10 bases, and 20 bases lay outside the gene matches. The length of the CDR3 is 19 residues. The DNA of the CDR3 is TGTGCCACCCAACCAAGTTCAGCTCTAGCGGGGGGTTACTCCTACGAGCAGTACGTC. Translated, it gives CATQPSSALAGGYSYEQYV.

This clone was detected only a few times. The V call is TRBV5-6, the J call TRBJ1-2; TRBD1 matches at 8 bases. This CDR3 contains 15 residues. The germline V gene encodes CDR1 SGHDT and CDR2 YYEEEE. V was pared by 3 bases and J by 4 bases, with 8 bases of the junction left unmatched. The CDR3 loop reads CASSSRQGLLYGYTF. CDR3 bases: TGTGCCAGCAGCTCCAGACAGGGGCTCCTCTATGGCTACACCTTC.

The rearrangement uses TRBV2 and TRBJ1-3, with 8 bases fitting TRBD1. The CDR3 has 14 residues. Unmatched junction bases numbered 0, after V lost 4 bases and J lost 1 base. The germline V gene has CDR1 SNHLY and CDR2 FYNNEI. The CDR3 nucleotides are TGTGCCAGCAGTGGGACAGGGTCTGGAAACACCATATATTTT. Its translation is CASSGTGSGNTIYF. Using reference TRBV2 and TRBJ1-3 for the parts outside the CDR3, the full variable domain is EPEVTQTPSHQVTQMGQEVILRCVPISNHLYFYWYRQILGQKVEFLVSFYNNEISEKSEIFDDQFSVERPDGSNFTLKIRSTKLEDSAMYFCASSGTGSGNTIYFGEGSWLTVV.

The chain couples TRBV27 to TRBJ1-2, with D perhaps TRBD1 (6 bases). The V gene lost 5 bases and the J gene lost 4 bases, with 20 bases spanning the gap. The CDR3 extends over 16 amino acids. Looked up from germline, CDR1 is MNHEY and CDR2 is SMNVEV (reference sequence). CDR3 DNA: TGTGCCAGCAGTCCTATCCCGGGACACTATTCCTATGGCTACACCTTC. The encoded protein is CASSPIPGHYSYGYTF.

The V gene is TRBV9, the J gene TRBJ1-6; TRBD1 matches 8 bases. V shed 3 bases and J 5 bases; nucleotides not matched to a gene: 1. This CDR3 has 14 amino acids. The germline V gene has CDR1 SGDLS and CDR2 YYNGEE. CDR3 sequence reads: CASSATGDNSPLHF. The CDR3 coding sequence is TGTGCCAGCAGCGCGACAGGGGATAATTCACCCCTCCACTTT.

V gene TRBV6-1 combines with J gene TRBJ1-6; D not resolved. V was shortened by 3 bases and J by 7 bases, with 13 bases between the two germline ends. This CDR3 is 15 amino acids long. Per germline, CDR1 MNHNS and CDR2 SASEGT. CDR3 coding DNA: TGTGCCAGCAGTGACGTGGCAGGTCAAAATTCACCCCTCCACTTT. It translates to CASSDVAGQNSPLHF.

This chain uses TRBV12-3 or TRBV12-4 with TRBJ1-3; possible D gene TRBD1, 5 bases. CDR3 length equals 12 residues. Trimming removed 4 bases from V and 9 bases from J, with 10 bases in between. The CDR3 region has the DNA TGTGCCAGCAGTTGGAGGGGTGGCACCATATATTTT. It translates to CASSWRGGTIYF.

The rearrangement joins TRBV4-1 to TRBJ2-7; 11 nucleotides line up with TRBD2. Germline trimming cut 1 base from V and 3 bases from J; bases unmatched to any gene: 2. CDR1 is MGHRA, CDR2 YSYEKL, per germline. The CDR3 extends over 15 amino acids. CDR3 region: CASSQAGTSGYEQYF. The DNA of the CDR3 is TGCGCCAGCAGCCAAGCCGGGACTAGCGGCTACGAGCAGTACTTC.

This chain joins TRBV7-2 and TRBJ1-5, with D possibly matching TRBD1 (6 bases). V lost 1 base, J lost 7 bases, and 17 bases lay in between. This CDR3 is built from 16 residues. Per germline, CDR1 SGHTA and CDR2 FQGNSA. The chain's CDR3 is CASSLGSGTLIQPQHF. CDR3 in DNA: TGTGCCAGCAGCTTAGGTTCCGGGACATTAATCCAGCCCCAGCATTTT.

The CDR3 region is CASSGARTHATNEKLFF. The CDR3 bases are TGTGCCAGCAGTGGGGCACGTACACATGCAACTAATGAAAAACTGTTTTTT. The chain uses TRBV6-1 and TRBJ1-4, with unresolved D. The CDR3 consists of 17 residues. The germline gives CDR1 MNHNS, CDR2 SASEGT. V lost 4 bases to trimming and J lost 0 bases, with 15 bases between them.

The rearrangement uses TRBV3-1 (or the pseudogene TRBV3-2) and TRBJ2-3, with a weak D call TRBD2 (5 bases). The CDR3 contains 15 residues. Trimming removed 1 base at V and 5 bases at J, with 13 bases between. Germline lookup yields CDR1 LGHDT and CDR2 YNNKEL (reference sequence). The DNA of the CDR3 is TGTGCCAGCAGCCAAGGTCTAGCAGCCGGAGATACGCAGTATTTT. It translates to CASSQGLAAGDTQYF.

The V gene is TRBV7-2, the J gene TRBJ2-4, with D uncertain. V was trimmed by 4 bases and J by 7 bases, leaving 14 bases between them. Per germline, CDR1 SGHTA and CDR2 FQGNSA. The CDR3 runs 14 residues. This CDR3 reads CASSYTQVRNIQYF. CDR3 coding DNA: TGTGCCAGCAGCTACACCCAGGTTCGGAACATTCAGTACTTC. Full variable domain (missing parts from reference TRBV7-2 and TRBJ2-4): GAGVSQSPSNKVTEKGKDVELRCDPISGHTALYWYRQSLGQGLEFLIYFQGNSAPDKSGLPSDRFSAERTGGSVSTLTIQRTQQEDSAVYLCASSYTQVRNIQYFGAGTRLSVL.

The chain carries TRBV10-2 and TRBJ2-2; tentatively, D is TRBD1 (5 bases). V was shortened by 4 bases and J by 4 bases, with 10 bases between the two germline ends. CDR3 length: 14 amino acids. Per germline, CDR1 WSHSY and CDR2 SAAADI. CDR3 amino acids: CASSVSRVTGELFF. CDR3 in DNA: TGCGCCAGCAGTGTTAGCAGGGTCACCGGGGAGCTGTTTTTT.

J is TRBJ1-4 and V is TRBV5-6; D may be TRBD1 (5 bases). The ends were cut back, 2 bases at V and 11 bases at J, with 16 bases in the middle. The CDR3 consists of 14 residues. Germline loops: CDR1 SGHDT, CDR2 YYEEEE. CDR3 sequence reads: CASSFQGGGEKLFF. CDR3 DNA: TGTGCCAGCAGCTTCCAGGGAGGTGGAGAGAAACTGTTTTTT. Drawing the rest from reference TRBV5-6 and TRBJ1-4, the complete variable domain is DAGVTQSPTHLIKTRGQQVTLRCSPKSGHDTVSWYQQALGQGPQFIFQYYEEEERQRGNFPDRFSGHQFPNYSSELNVNALLLGDSALYLCASSFQGGGEKLFFGSGTQLSVL.

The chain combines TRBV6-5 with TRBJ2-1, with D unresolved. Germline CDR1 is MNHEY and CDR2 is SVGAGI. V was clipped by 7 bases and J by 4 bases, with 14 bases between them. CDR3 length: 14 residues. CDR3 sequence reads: CASTITGGYNEQFF. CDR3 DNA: TGTGCCAGCACCATTACCGGCGGTTACAATGAGCAGTTCTTC.

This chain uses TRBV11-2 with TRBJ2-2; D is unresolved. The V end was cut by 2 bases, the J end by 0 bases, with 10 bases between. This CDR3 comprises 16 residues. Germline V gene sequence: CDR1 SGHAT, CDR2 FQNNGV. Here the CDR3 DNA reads TGTGCCAGCAGCTTAAATACATGGCCGAACACCGGGGAGCTGTTTTTT. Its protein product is CASSLNTWPNTGELFF.

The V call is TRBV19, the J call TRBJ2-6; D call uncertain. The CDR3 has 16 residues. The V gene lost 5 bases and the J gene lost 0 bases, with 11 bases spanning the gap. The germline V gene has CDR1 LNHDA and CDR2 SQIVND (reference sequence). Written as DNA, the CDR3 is TGTGCCAGTAGTCAGATCATGTACTCTGGGGCCAACGTCCTGACTTTC. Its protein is CASSQIMYSGANVLTF.

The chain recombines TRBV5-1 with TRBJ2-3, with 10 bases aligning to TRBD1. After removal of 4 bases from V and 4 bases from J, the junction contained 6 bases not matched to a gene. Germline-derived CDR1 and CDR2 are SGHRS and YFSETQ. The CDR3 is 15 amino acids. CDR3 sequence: CASSPGTGAADTQYF. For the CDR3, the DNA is TGCGCCAGCAGCCCCGGGACAGGGGCGGCAGATACGCAGTATTTT.

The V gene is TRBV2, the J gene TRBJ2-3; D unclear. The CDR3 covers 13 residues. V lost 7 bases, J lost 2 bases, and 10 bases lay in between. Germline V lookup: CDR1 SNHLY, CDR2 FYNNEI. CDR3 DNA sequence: TGTGCCAGCATCGCGGAGCTCACAGATACGCAGTATTTT. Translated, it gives CASIAELTDTQYF.

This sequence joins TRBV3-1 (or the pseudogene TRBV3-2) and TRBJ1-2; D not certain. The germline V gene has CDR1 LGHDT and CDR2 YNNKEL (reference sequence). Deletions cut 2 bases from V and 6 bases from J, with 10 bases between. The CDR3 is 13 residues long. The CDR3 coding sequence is TGTGCCAGCAGCCAATATCACGGGGATGGCTACACCTTC. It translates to CASSQYHGDGYTF.

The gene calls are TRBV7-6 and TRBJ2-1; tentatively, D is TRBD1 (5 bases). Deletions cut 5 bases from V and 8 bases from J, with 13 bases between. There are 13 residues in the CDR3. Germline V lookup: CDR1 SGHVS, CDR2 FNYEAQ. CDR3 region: CASSPNPRDEQFF. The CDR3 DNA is TGTGCCAGCAGCCCTAACCCCAGGGATGAGCAGTTCTTC.

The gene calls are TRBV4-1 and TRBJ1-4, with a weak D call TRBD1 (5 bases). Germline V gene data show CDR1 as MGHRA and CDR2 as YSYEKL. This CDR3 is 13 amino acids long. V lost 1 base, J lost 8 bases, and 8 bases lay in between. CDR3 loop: CASSQARVEKLFF. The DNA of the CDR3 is TGCGCCAGCAGCCAAGCCAGGGTCGAAAAACTGTTTTTT.

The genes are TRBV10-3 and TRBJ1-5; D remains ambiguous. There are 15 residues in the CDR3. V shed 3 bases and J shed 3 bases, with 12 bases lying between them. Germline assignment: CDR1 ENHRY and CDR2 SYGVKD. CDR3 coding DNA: TGTGCCATCAGTGACCACCCGGGGATCAATCAGCCCCAGCATTTT. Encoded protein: CAISDHPGINQPQHF.